The 8 T cell receptor beta chains in this list originate from one sample, sequenced in a study of control samples from healthy donors and cancer patients. Profiled with immunoSEQ multiplex PCR; TCRdb holds only in-frame clones, not every one. The table shows about 100,000 clones, with roughly 93% occurring only once. The sample taken for sequencing was blood. Source of these receptors: a man aged 18 to 35 in good health.

J is TRBJ1-5 and V is TRBV20-1, with a possible D match to TRBD1 (6 bases). The V gene lost 3 bases and the J gene lost 3 bases, with 15 bases spanning the gap. The CDR3 extends over 15 amino acids. The germline CDR1 and CDR2 sequences are DFQATT and SNEGSKA (reference sequence). Here the CDR3 DNA reads TGCAGTGCTAGTGGGGGGGCCCGGGCCAATCAGCCCCAGCATTTT. It translates to CSASGGARANQPQHF.

As DNA, the CDR3 is TGTGCCAGCAGTTTAGTCCCGCTAACCGGTGGCTACACCTTC. It translates to CASSLVPLTGGYTF. The chain is built from TRBV27 and TRBJ1-2; D ambiguous. Germline V gene lookup returns CDR1 MNHEY and CDR2 SMNVEV (reference sequence). The V end was cut by 2 bases, the J end by 7 bases, with 14 bases between. The CDR3 is 14 residues long.

This clone was recorded once. The V call is TRBV24-1, the J call TRBJ1-1, with D perhaps TRBD1 (5 bases). Germline-derived CDR1 and CDR2 are KGHDR and SFDVKD. CDR3 length equals 12 residues. Trimming stripped 10 bases from V and 1 base from J, with 9 bases between. CDR3 DNA: TGTGCCACAACGGGGGGGAACACTGAAGCTTTCTTT. Protein: CATTGGNTEAFF.

The V call is TRBV2, the J call TRBJ2-1; 11 nucleotides align to TRBD2. The CDR3 runs to 15 residues. Germline V lookup: CDR1 SNHLY, CDR2 FYNNEI. V shed 6 bases and J 9 bases; nucleotides not matched to a gene: 10. CDR3: CASRGNSGRALEQFF. CDR3 nucleotides: TGTGCCAGCAGGGGAAATAGCGGGAGGGCCCTTGAGCAGTTCTTC.

The chain employs TRBV27 and TRBJ1-1; 9 bases map to TRBD1. With V trimmed by 0 bases and J by 5 bases, 1 base remained unmatched. Per germline, CDR1 MNHEY and CDR2 SMNVEV (reference sequence). The CDR3 extends over 14 amino acids. The CDR3 region is CASSLSDRGTEAFF. CDR3 DNA: TGTGCCAGCAGTTTATCGGACAGGGGAACTGAAGCTTTCTTT.

The rearrangement uses TRBV29-1 and TRBJ1-3; 7 bases are a match to TRBD1. The J segment lost 1 base and the V segment lost 6 bases, leaving 9 bases of the junction unmatched. Germline V gene data show CDR1 as SQVTM and CDR2 as ANQGSEA. The CDR3 has 15 amino acids. For the CDR3, the DNA is TGCAGCGTACTAGGGTGGGACAGATCTGGAAACACCATATATTTT. As protein: CSVLGWDRSGNTIYF.

The chain uses TRBV11-2 and TRBJ1-4, with D tentatively TRBD1 (6 bases). Germline CDR1 and CDR2: SGHAT and FQNNGV. CDR3 length: 15 residues. V shed 3 bases and J shed 5 bases, with 13 bases lying between them. The CDR3 sequence is CASSFRRQDNEKLFF. CDR3 nucleotides: TGTGCCAGCAGCTTCCGCCGACAGGACAATGAAAAACTGTTTTTT.

The sample holds a few counts of this clone. V and J are TRBV12-5 and TRBJ1-5; D call uncertain. In germline, CDR1 is LGHNT, CDR2 FRNRAP. Trimming stripped 6 bases from V and 0 bases from J, with 3 bases between. This CDR3 region has 12 residues. CDR3 region: CASGDSNQPQHF. The CDR3 bases are TGTGCTAGTGGGGATAGCAATCAGCCCCAGCATTTT.